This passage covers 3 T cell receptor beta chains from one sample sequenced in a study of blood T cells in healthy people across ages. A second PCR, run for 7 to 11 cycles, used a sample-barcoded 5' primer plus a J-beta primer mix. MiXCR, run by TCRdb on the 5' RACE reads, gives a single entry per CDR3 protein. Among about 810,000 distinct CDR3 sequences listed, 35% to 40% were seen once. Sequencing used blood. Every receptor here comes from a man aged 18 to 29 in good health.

CDR3 DNA sequence: TGTGCTAGTGGTTTGGATGGCAATGAGCAGTACTTC. Translating gives CASGLDGNEQYF. The chain joins TRBV12-5 to TRBJ2-1; D not certain. Near its end, the DNA agrees better with TRBJ2-7, so the J call may be wrong. The germline gives CDR1 LGHNT, CDR2 FRNRAP. CDR3 length: 12 residues.

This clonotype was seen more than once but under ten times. The CDR3 protein is CAISESDRGRTDTQYF. The CDR3 DNA is TGTGCCATCAGTGAGTCGGACAGGGGTCGCACAGATACGCAGTATTTT. The chain couples TRBV10-3 to TRBJ2-3; 9 nucleotides agree with TRBD1. This CDR3 has 16 residues. Germline CDR1 reads ENHRY; CDR2 reads SYGVKD. V lost 0 bases to trimming and J lost 1 base; unmatched junction nucleotides: 2.

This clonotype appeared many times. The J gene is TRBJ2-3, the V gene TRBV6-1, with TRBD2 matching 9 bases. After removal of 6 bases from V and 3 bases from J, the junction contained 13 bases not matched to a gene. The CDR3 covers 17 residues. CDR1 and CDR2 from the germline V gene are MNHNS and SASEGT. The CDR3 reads CASSRSQIAGDTDTQYF. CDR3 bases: TGTGCCAGCAGCCGATCACAAATAGCGGGGGATACAGATACGCAGTATTTT.